The 4 T cell receptor beta chains below all came from one sample that was sequenced in a study of T cell repertoires in cytomegalovirus infection. What these receptors recognize is not known. TCRdb reprocessed the reads with MiXCR, giving one entry per CDR3 protein. The table shows 550,000 to 850,000 distinct CDR3 sequences, with about 33% occurring only once. Sample: cultured PBMCs, taken from culture after CMV antigen stimulation. The receptor source for this set is a human donor in good health (CMV status not recorded). Some clones in this sample may be carry-over from other donors' samples.

This clonotype occurred a few times. The V gene is TRBV6-2 or TRBV6-3, the J gene TRBJ2-1; TRBD1 matches 9 bases. Per the germline V gene, CDR1 is MNHEY and CDR2 is SVGEGT. J was trimmed by 5 bases and V by 5 bases; bases with no gene match: 4. This CDR3 is built from 14 residues. The CDR3 spells CASSPWTGDNEQFF. The CDR3 nucleotides are TGTGCCAGCAGTCCGTGGACAGGGGACAATGAGCAGTTCTTC.

This sequence joins TRBV29-1 and TRBJ2-1; 8 bases fit TRBD2. The CDR3 sequence is 16 residues long. V was clipped by 5 bases and J by 8 bases; unmatched bases: 17. The V gene's germline CDR1 is SQVTM and CDR2 ANQGSEA. The CDR3 here is CSVSLAGPHWEHEQFF. CDR3 in DNA: TGCAGCGTTAGTCTAGCGGGTCCCCACTGGGAGCATGAGCAGTTCTTC.

The chain couples TRBV7-6 to TRBJ2-1; TRBD2 matches at 7 bases. The CDR3 covers 16 residues. J lost 3 bases, V lost 1 base, and 6 bases had no gene match. The germline CDR1 and CDR2 sequences are SGHVS and FNYEAQ. In DNA form, the CDR3 reads TGTGCCAGCAGCTTAGGCACGGGAGGAAACTACAATGAGCAGTTCTTC. Residues: CASSLGTGGNYNEQFF.

This rearrangement joins TRBV24-1 to TRBJ2-4; D may be TRBD1 or TRBD2 (6 bases each). This CDR3 has 17 residues. V lost 3 bases and J 8 bases, leaving 22 bases between the germline ends. Germline values: CDR1 KGHDR, CDR2 SFDVKD. CDR3 nucleotide sequence: TGTGCCACCAGTGATCCCCGGGAGAAGCGTGAGGGGGACATTCAGTACTTC. It specifies CATSDPREKREGDIQYF.